This T cell receptor beta chain was documented in a study of early T cells in non-severe SARS-CoV-2 infection. Study at large: It was bulk RNA from unsorted whole blood that was sequenced, and the chains were unpaired. Study conclusions and caveats: There was a bias toward anti-spike CD8 responses in VDJdb matching, which missed private and CD4 specificities.

Each single cDNA molecule received a unique molecular identifier. TCRdb fed the 5' RACE reads into MiXCR, producing one record per CDR3 protein. The sample holds tens of thousands of distinct CDR3 sequences, about 5% seen once. There are many counts of this clonotype. What it binds is not known. J was trimmed by 2 bases and V by 5 bases; bases with no gene match: 5. CDR1 SEHNR and CDR2 FQNEAQ come from the germline V gene (reference sequence). CDR3 length: 16 residues. The sequence was collected from an adult who was a healthcare worker with PCR-confirmed SARS-CoV-2 infection or an uninfected control (not recorded which). The sequenced sample was whole blood, obtained at baseline. The genes are TRBV7-9 and TRBJ2-3; 12 nucleotides align to TRBD2. The CDR3 DNA reads TGTGCCAGCAGCCCCCTAGCGGGGGGGTCCACAGATACGCAGTATTTT. This gives the protein CASSPLAGGSTDTQYF.